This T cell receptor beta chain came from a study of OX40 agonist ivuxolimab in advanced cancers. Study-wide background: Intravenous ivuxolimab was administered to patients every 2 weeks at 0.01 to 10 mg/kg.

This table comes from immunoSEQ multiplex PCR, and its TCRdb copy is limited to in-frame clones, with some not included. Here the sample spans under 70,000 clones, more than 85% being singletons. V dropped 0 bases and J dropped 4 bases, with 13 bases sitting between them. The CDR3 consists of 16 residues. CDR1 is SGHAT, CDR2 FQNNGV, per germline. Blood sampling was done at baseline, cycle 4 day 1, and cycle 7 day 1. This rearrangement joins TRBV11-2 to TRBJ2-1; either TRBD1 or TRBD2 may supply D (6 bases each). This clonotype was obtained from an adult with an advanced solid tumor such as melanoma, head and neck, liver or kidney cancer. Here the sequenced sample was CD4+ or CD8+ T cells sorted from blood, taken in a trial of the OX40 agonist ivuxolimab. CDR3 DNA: TGTGCCAGCAGCTTAGAGGGGACGGGGGCTTACAATGAGCAGTTCTTC. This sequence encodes CASSLEGTGAYNEQFF. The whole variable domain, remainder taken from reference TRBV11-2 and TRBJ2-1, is EAGVAQSPRYKIIEKRQSVAFWCNPISGHATLYWYQQILGQGPKLLIQFQNNGVVDDSQLPKDRFSAERLKGVDSTLKIQPAKLEDSAVYLCASSLEGTGAYNEQFFGPGTRLTVL.